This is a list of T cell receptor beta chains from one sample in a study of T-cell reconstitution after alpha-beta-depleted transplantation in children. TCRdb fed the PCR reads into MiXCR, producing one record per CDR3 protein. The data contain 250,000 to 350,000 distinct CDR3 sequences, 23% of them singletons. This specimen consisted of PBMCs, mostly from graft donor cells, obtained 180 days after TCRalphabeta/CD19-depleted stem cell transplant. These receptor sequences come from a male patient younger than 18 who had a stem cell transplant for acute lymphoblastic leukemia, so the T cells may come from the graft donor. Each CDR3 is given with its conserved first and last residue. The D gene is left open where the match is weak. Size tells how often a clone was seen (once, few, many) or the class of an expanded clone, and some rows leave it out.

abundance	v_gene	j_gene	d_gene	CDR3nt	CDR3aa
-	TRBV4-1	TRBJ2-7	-	TGCGCCAGCAGCCAAGAAGGCGACAGAGCCTACGAGCAGTACTTC	CASSQEGDRAYEQYF
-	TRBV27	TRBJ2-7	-	TGTGCCAGCAGTCCCAGGACTGATCCCTACGAGCAGTACTTC	CASSPRTDPYEQYF
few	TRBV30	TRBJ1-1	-	TGTGCCTGGAGTGTTCCCGGGGGCTACACTGAAGCTTTCTTT	CAWSVPGGYTEAFF
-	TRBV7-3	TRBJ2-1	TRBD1	TGTGCCAGCAGCTCTCAGGGGGCCTTCTACAATGAGCAGTTCTTC	CASSSQGAFYNEQFF
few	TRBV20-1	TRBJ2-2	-	TGCAGTGCTAGCTACCCGAACACCGGGGAGCTGTTTTTT	CSASYPNTGELFF
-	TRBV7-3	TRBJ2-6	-	TGTGCCAGCAGCTTAAAGGTGTGGGGTCATGGGGCCAACGTCCTGACTTTC	CASSLKVWGHGANVLTF
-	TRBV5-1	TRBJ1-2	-	TGCGCCAGCAGCTTGGGCCCCGGGCCACATATCCGCTATGGCTACACCTTC	CASSLGPGPHIRYGYTF
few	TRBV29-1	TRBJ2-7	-	TGCAGCGTTGCTCGCCTACCGGGACAATCCTACGAGCAGTACTTC	CSVARLPGQSYEQYF
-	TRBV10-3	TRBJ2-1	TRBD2	TGTGCCACGAAGGGACTAGCGGGAGGCCTGGATGAGCAGTTCTTC	CATKGLAGGLDEQFF
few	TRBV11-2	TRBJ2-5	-	TGTGCCAGCAGCTTAGATCGGAACGGGAGAGTGGAGACCCAGTACTTC	CASSLDRNGRVETQYF
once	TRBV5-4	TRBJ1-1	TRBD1	TGTGCCAGCAGCCCCGGGACAGGGTGGATGAACACTGAAGCTTTCTTT	CASSPGTGWMNTEAFF
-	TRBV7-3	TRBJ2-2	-	TGTGCCAGCCGCGCGGGGACAACGAACACCGGGGAGCTGTTTTTT	CASRAGTTNTGELFF
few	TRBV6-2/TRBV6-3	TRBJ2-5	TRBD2	TGTGCCACCAAGCGGGGAGGAGAGACCCAGTACTTC	CATKRGGETQYF
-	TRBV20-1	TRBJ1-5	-	TGCAGTGCCTACAGGGTTAATCAGCCCCAGCATTTT	CSAYRVNQPQHF
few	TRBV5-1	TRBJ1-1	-	TGCGCCAGCAGCTTGGGGGGGGACGGTCGGGAGGACACTGAAGCTTTCTTT	CASSLGGDGREDTEAFF
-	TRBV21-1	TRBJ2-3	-	TGTGCCAGCAGCGAAGAGGGGGATACGCAGTATTTT	CASSEEGDTQYF
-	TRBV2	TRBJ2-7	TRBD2	TGTGCCGGGGGGGGTTCCCTATCCTACGAGCAGTACTTC	CAGGGSLSYEQYF
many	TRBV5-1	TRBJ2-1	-	TGCGCCAGCAGCTTGGTAGGACAGGGATTCGGGAGGAATGATGAGCAGTTCTTC	CASSLVGQGFGRNDEQFF
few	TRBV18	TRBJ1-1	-	TGTGCCAGCTCACCCTCACGACAGGTTTACACTGAAGCTTTCTTT	CASSPSRQVYTEAFF
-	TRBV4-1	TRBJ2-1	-	TGCGCCAGCAGCCAACCACAGGTAATAGCCTACAATGAGCAGTTCTTC	CASSQPQVIAYNEQFF